This T cell receptor beta chain appears in the sequencing data of a study of cytomegalovirus exposure and HLA in healthy donors. Both 60 Vbeta primers and 13 Jbeta primers went into the PCR. Assay: immunoSEQ multiplex PCR; the TCRdb copy retains only in-frame clones and omits some. Among 150,000 to 200,000 clones, 77% were seen once, and the ten largest hold approximately 1.6%. General study findings and limits: In vitro assays verified that three CMV-associated chains recognized CMV antigens specifically. When analyzed later, a missense DCLRE1C variant was found to be linked to TCR beta V- and J-gene trimming.

CDR3 size: 11 residues. Germline V lookup: CDR1 MNHEY, CDR2 SMNVEV (reference sequence). V was shortened by 5 bases and J by 9 bases, with 10 bases between the two germline ends. Note on this clone: The target antigen is unknown.

This receptor was identified in a woman aged 30 to 39 in good health and CMV-seronegative. The genes are TRBV27 and TRBJ2-5; tentatively, D is TRBD2 (5 bases). The sequenced sample consisted of PBMCs. The CDR3 nucleotides are TGTGCCAGCAGTGGGAGCGAGGCCCAGTACTTC. Its protein is CASSGSEAQYF.